This TCR beta chain emerged from a study of cytomegalovirus exposure and HLA in healthy donors. Both 60 Vbeta primers and 13 Jbeta primers went into the PCR. Sequencing used immunoSEQ multiplex PCR; TCRdb keeps in-frame clones, though not all of them. The sample includes 170,000 or so clones, 77% of them seen just once. This clone was picked up a small number of times. Germline V gene sequence: CDR1 PRHDT, CDR2 FYEKMQ (reference sequence). CDR3 length equals 17 residues. V was clipped by 2 bases and J by 2 bases, with 18 bases between them. The chain is built from TRBV13 and TRBJ1-2; D may be TRBD1 (5 bases). The sample was PBMCs. This clonotype was obtained from a woman aged 25 to 39 in good health and CMV-seropositive. The CDR3: CASSLSGEGPPNYGYTF. CDR3 nucleotides: TGTGCCAGCAGCTTAAGTGGGGAGGGGCCGCCAAACTATGGCTACACCTTC.